This passage covers 23 T cell receptor beta chains from one sample sequenced in a study of blood T cell repertoires in COVID-19. Using immunoSEQ multiplex PCR, the repertoire was profiled, and TCRdb retains in-frame clones only, with some absent. The sample includes 100,000 or so clones, about 90% seen only once; the top ten take around 15%. The sample comprised peripheral blood. All receptors derive from a man aged 45-65 years with acute or convalescent COVID-19.

This sequence joins TRBV2 and TRBJ2-6; no reliable D call. Trimming took off 6 bases at V and 0 bases at J, with 9 bases between the two ends. The CDR3 spans 15 residues. Germline values: CDR1 SNHLY, CDR2 FYNNEI. CDR3 nucleotides: TGTGCCAGCAGAGACACACTCTCTGGGGCCAACGTCCTGACTTTC. Amino acid sequence: CASRDTLSGANVLTF.

J is TRBJ1-1 and V is TRBV19; a weak D match, TRBD1 (6 bases). Germline V gene data show CDR1 as LNHDA and CDR2 as SQIVND (reference sequence). The CDR3 runs 14 residues. Trimming pared 5 bases from V and 4 bases from J, leaving 14 bases between. CDR3 DNA sequence: TGTGCCAGTAGTTCCCGTGCCAGGGGCACTGAAGCTTTCTTT. This codes for CASSSRARGTEAFF.

The chain is built from TRBV2 and TRBJ2-5, with TRBD2 matching 9 bases. Germline CDR1 is SNHLY and CDR2 is FYNNEI. This CDR3 region has 15 residues. The trim removed 7 bases at V and 5 bases at J, leaving 11 bases unmatched. The CDR3 DNA reads as TGTGCCAGCAAAACGGGCGGGGGGGCCACGGAGACCCAGTACTTC. Translating gives CASKTGGGATETQYF.

J is TRBJ1-2 and V is TRBV19; 7 nucleotides align to TRBD1. CDR3 length: 14 amino acids. CDR1 and CDR2 (germline): LNHDA, SQIVND (reference sequence). J lost 5 bases, V lost 6 bases, and 9 bases had no gene match. The CDR3 DNA reads TGTGCCAGTAGCGACAGGGAAATTGGGTATGGCTACACCTTC. It codes for CASSDREIGYGYTF. Filled out from reference TRBV19 and TRBJ1-2, the complete variable domain reads DGGITQSPKYLFRKEGQNVTLSCEQNLNHDAMYWYRQDPGQGLRLIYYSQIVNDFQKGDIAEGYSVSREKKESFPLTVTSAQKNPTAFYLCASSDREIGYGYTFGSGTRLTVV.

This clone was observed a handful of times. V usage is TRBV7-3 and J usage is TRBJ1-3, with TRBD1 matching over 10 bases. The germline gives CDR1 SGHTA, CDR2 FQGTGA. This CDR3 spans 18 amino acids. The ends lost 0 bases at V and 4 bases at J; junction bases unmatched: 9. DNA for the CDR3: TGTGCCAGCAGCTTAACGTTTGACAGGGGGCAAGGAGGAAACACCATATATTTT. Translated, it gives CASSLTFDRGQGGNTIYF.

The CDR3 coding sequence is TGTGCCAGTAGTATAGACAGGTCTCGAGGCTACACCTTC. Its protein product is CASSIDRSRGYTF. The chain carries TRBV19 and TRBJ1-2; D gene ambiguous. Trimming removed 0 bases at V and 8 bases at J, with 10 bases between. The CDR3 consists of 13 residues. Germline lookup yields CDR1 LNHDA and CDR2 SQIVND (reference sequence).

The gene calls are TRBV10-2 and TRBJ2-7, with D unclear. The germline V gene encodes CDR1 WSHSY and CDR2 SAAADI. V was cut by 2 bases and J by 6 bases, with 11 bases left in between. This CDR3 is built from 13 residues. The CDR3 is CASSESRWREQYF. Written as DNA, the CDR3 is TGCGCCAGCAGTGAGAGCAGGTGGCGCGAGCAGTACTTC.

The chain recombines TRBV4-2 with TRBJ2-7; the D is unclear. Trimming removed 0 bases from V and 0 bases from J, with 6 bases in between. This CDR3 is built from 14 residues. The germline gives CDR1 LGHNA, CDR2 YNFKEQ. This chain's CDR3 is CASSQEQISYEQYF. The DNA for the CDR3 is TGTGCCAGCAGCCAAGAACAGATCTCCTACGAGCAGTACTTC.

Regarding this clone: One end of the junction fails to match germline, which may point to a read error. The genes are TRBV28 and TRBJ2-4; 9 positions agree with TRBD1. The length of the CDR3 is 12 residues. Per germline, CDR1 MDHEN and CDR2 SYDVKM. The CDR3 DNA follows: TGTGCCAGCAGGTCACCCCCGGGACAGGGTTTCTTC. Translating it yields CASRSPPGQGFF. The whole variable domain, remainder taken from reference TRBV28 and TRBJ2-4, is DVKVTQSSRYLVKRTGEKVFLECVQDMDHENMFWYRQDPGLGLRLIYFSYDVKMKEKGDIPEGYSVSREKKERFSLILESASTNQTSMYLCASRSPPGQGFFGAGTRLSVL.

J is TRBJ2-1 and V is TRBV6-5; 7 positions match TRBD1. The CDR3 contains 13 residues. The germline CDR1 and CDR2 sequences are MNHEY and SVGAGI. The V and J ends lost 6 bases and 10 bases, in that order; junction bases with no gene match: 9. CDR3: CASRTTGRREQFF. CDR3 nucleotide sequence: TGTGCCAGCAGGACGACAGGGAGAAGGGAGCAGTTCTTC.

The chain employs TRBV5-6 and TRBJ1-6; D possibly corresponds to TRBD1 (5 bases). V was trimmed by 0 bases and J by 5 bases, leaving 9 bases between them. The CDR3 contains 15 residues. CDR1 and CDR2 from the germline V gene are SGHDT and YYEEEE. The CDR3 protein is CASSLGRENNSPLHF. CDR3 DNA: TGTGCCAGCAGCTTGGGCAGGGAAAATAATTCACCCCTCCACTTT.

The rearrangement links TRBV5-1 to TRBJ2-3; D possibly corresponds to TRBD1 (5 bases). Between the trimmed V and J ends, which lost 0 bases and 2 bases, there was a span of 10 bases. Per the germline V gene, CDR1 is SGHRS and CDR2 is YFSETQ. The CDR3 covers 15 residues. As DNA, the CDR3 is TGCGCCAGCAGCTTGGCGGACAAGTACACAGATACGCAGTATTTT. This encodes CASSLADKYTDTQYF.

The chain links TRBV2 to TRBJ2-1; no definite D call. V lost 7 bases and J lost 5, with 12 bases in between. Germline loops: CDR1 SNHLY, CDR2 FYNNEI. The CDR3 runs to 13 residues. The chain's CDR3 is CASTPETDNEQFF. The CDR3 DNA reads as TGTGCCAGCACCCCGGAAACAGACAATGAGCAGTTCTTC.

The rearrangement links TRBV6-5 to TRBJ2-5, with 7 nucleotides matching TRBD1. The CDR3 contains 16 residues. V was pared by 1 base and J by 5 bases, with 10 bases of the junction left unmatched. CDR1 and CDR2 from the germline V gene are MNHEY and SVGAGI. CDR3 in amino acids: CASSYFEGTVRETQYF. The CDR3 DNA follows: TGTGCCAGCAGTTACTTCGAGGGGACAGTAAGGGAGACCCAGTACTTC.

The chain recombines TRBV7-2 with TRBJ2-5, with 10 positions matching TRBD2. With 5 bases clipped from V and 5 bases from J, the junction kept 14 bases outside the gene matches. The germline V gene encodes CDR1 SGHTA and CDR2 FQGNSA. CDR3 length: 17 amino acids. The CDR3, as DNA: TGTGCCAGCAGCCTAGTGGGCGCTAGCGGGGGCTTGGAGACCCAGTACTTC. It encodes CASSLVGASGGLETQYF.

The chain recombines TRBV19 with TRBJ1-4; 10 bases fit TRBD1. The CDR3 is 15 amino acids. CDR1 LNHDA and CDR2 SQIVND come from the germline V gene (reference sequence). The trim removed 5 bases at V and 7 bases at J, leaving 7 bases unmatched. The CDR3 spells CASSRRQGAREKLFF. In nucleotides, the CDR3 is TGTGCCAGTAGTCGAAGACAGGGGGCGCGTGAAAAACTGTTTTTT.

The chain's CDR3 is CASSGTGGWGTEAFF. CDR3 coding DNA: TGCGCCAGCAGCGGGACAGGGGGATGGGGTACTGAAGCTTTCTTT. The chain uses TRBV5-1 and TRBJ1-1; 11 positions match TRBD1. CDR3 length equals 15 residues. With 4 bases clipped from V and 5 bases from J, the junction kept 7 bases outside the gene matches. CDR1 and CDR2 from the germline V gene are SGHRS and YFSETQ.

In its sample, this clone was seen a few times. The chain carries TRBV5-5 and TRBJ1-5; 8 bases are a match to TRBD1. In germline, CDR1 is SGHKS, CDR2 YYEKEE (reference sequence). The V segment lost 3 bases and the J segment 6 bases; nucleotides outside the gene matches: 8. The CDR3 covers 15 residues. CDR3 sequence: CASSWTGSLGQPQHF. As DNA, the CDR3 is TGTGCCAGCAGCTGGACAGGGTCCCTGGGTCAGCCCCAGCATTTT.

This chain uses TRBV9 with TRBJ1-2; 9 bases are shared with TRBD1. CDR1 is SGDLS, CDR2 YYNGEE, per germline. The CDR3 extends over 17 amino acids. V shed 4 bases and J 0 bases; nucleotides not matched to a gene: 10. CDR3 protein: CASSPRDRAHTNYGYTF. In nucleotides, the CDR3 is TGTGCCAGCAGCCCCCGGGACAGGGCTCACACTAACTATGGCTACACCTTC.

The genes are TRBV9 and TRBJ2-3, with 12 bases fitting TRBD2. Per germline, CDR1 SGDLS and CDR2 YYNGEE. V lost 3 bases and J lost 6; bases outside the gene matches: 5. The CDR3 covers 15 residues. The CDR3 region is CASSDLAGGPDTQYF. CDR3 bases: TGTGCCAGCAGCGATCTAGCGGGGGGGCCTGATACGCAGTATTTT.

The chain is built from TRBV18 and TRBJ2-7, with a possible D match to TRBD1 (5 bases). This CDR3 is 13 amino acids long. CDR1 is KGHSH and CDR2 is LQKENI in the germline V gene. V lost 0 bases, J lost 2 bases, and 5 bases lay in between. CDR3 sequence (DNA): TGTGCCAGCTCACCACCGACAGCCTACGAGCAGTACTTC. This codes for CASSPPTAYEQYF.

V is TRBV28 and J is TRBJ2-7, with TRBD1 identical over 7 bases. Looked up from germline, CDR1 is MDHEN and CDR2 is SYDVKM. This CDR3 has 15 amino acids. The V gene end was trimmed by 8 bases and the J gene end by 3 bases; junction bases not matched to a gene: 13. CDR3 sequence reads: CASDKGAGGSYEQYF. The CDR3 DNA reads as TGTGCCAGCGACAAGGGGGCAGGGGGTAGCTACGAGCAGTACTTC.

This chain uses TRBV2 with TRBJ2-7; the match to TRBD1 covers 9 bases. The germline V gene encodes CDR1 SNHLY and CDR2 FYNNEI. Trimming cost V 4 bases and J 2 bases; bases outside gene matches: 6. The CDR3 extends over 15 amino acids. The CDR3 DNA reads as TGTGCCAGCAGTGGACACCGGGACAGGGCCTACGAGCAGTACTTC. Its translation is CASSGHRDRAYEQYF.